The entry that follows covers one T cell receptor (beta chain) sequence. Its antigen is unidentified. The data were taken from a study of persistence of HIV-infected CD4 T cells. V lost 4 bases to trimming and J lost 9 bases; unmatched junction nucleotides: 18. The CDR3 sequence is 18 residues long. Looked up from germline, CDR1 is LGHNA and CDR2 is YNFKEQ. The libraries were made with immunoSEQ version 4 in survey mode. TCRdb keeps only in-frame clones here, not all; method: immunoSEQ multiplex PCR. The table shows about 27,000 clones, with about 74% occurring only once. Whole-study results and caveats: Antigen-responding cells were enriched for degenerate expanded CDR3beta sequences.

An overlapping HIV-1 Gag peptide pool stimulated these cells at about 1 ug/peptide/mL. Responding CD4+ T cells were sorted by upregulation of both CD40 ligand and CD69. Suppressive ART was started during chronic HIV-1 infection in these adults. Donors had CD4+ T cell counts above 400 cells/uL and were CMV-seropositive. PBMCs were depleted of CD8+ T cells before stimulation. The material was CD4+ T cells sorted from PBMCs after roughly 18-hour stimulation, obtained from a patient who received antiretroviral therapy. V gene TRBV4-2 combines with J gene TRBJ1-6; 7 nucleotides agree with TRBD1. The receptor's source is an adult man with HIV who was CMV-seropositive. As DNA, the CDR3 is TGTGCCAGCAGCCCCCAAGTCGCCACAACAGGGGTTGGTTCACCCCTCCACTTT. Translating it yields CASSPQVATTGVGSPLHF.